The rows below give T cell receptor beta chains drawn from one sample of a study of blood T cell repertoires in COVID-19. Profiling relied on immunoSEQ multiplex PCR, and the TCRdb table lists in-frame clones only, not all of them. The repertoire consists of over 150,000 clones, with roughly 88% occurring once and the leading ten covering 2.5% to 3.5%. Sample: peripheral blood. The source is a woman aged 60-70 years with acute or convalescent COVID-19. The CDR3 runs from the conserved cysteine through the conserved F or W. D genes are given only for firm matches. Size tells how often a clone was seen (once, few, many) or the class of an expanded clone, and some rows leave it out.

V gene	J gene	clone size	D gene	CDR3 protein	CDR3 DNA
TRBV2	TRBJ1-4	once	TRBD1	CASGPQGAGEKLFF	TGTGCCAGTGGTCCTCAGGGGGCGGGGGAAAAACTGTTTTTT
TRBV7-3	TRBJ2-5	many	-	CASSSTGTWGETQYF	TGTGCCAGCAGCTCCACCGGGACTTGGGGGGAGACCCAGTACTTC
TRBV21-1	TRBJ1-4	-	-	CANKTRVPPGKLFF	TGTGCCAATAAAACGAGGGTCCCGCCGGGAAAACTGTTTTTT
TRBV27	TRBJ2-3	-	-	CATRTRGSTDTQYF	TGTGCCACCAGAACCCGGGGGAGCACAGATACGCAGTATTTT
TRBV4-1	TRBJ1-2	few	-	CASSLSPGQAESSYTF	TGCGCCAGCAGCCTGTCCCCGGGACAAGCGGAGTCTAGCTACACCTTC
TRBV25-1	TRBJ1-6	-	-	CARMEGGDGNSPLHF	TGTGCCAGAATGGAAGGGGGAGACGGTAATTCACCCCTCCACTTT
TRBV15	TRBJ1-2	-	TRBD1	CATSVTTGVFTF	TGTGCCACCAGCGTAACGACAGGGGTCTTCACCTTC
TRBV4-1	TRBJ1-5	-	-	CASSQRVNQPQHF	TGCGCCAGCAGCCAGAGGGTTAATCAGCCCCAGCATTTT
TRBV6-5	TRBJ2-1	-	TRBD2	CASSSGTRVHNEQFF	TGTGCCAGCAGCTCCGGGACTAGGGTCCACAATGAGCAGTTCTTC
TRBV2	TRBJ1-5	-	-	CASSAGDNQPQHF	TGTGCCAGCTCCGCAGGGGACAATCAGCCCCAGCATTTT
TRBV19	TRBJ2-2	-	-	CASSDGRAWRTGELFF	TGTGCCAGTAGTGACGGCCGAGCTTGGCGGACCGGGGAGCTGTTTTTT
TRBV21-1	TRBJ2-7	-	-	CASSMRAQGSTNQYF	TGTGCCAGCAGCATGAGGGCACAGGGGTCCACCAACCAGTACTTC
TRBV2	TRBJ1-1	-	-	CASSSLGGEIKNAEAFF	TGTGCCAGCAGTTCCCTAGGGGGGGAAATAAAGAACGCTGAAGCTTTCTTT
TRBV7-2	TRBJ1-3	-	TRBD1	CASSTRTGGNTIYF	TGTGCCAGCAGCACTCGGACAGGGGGAAACACCATATATTTT
TRBV10-3	TRBJ1-2	few	-	CAISEVQRSYTF	TGTGCCATCAGTGAGGTCCAGAGGAGCTACACCTTC
TRBV19	TRBJ2-7	-	TRBD1	CASSPLRGDRDPYEQYF	TGTGCCAGTAGTCCCCTACGGGGGGACAGGGACCCCTACGAGCAGTACTTC
TRBV3-1/TRBV3-2	TRBJ1-1	-	-	CASSPAGSMNTEAFF	TGTGCCAGCAGCCCGGCAGGGTCCATGAACACTGAAGCTTTCTTT
TRBV6-5	TRBJ2-7	-	TRBD1	CASSSRRQGVYEQYF	TGTGCCAGCAGTTCCCGACGACAGGGAGTCTACGAGCAGTACTTC
TRBV19	TRBJ2-7	-	-	CASSIGPGGEQYF	TGTGCCAGTAGTATAGGACCGGGCGGGGAGCAGTACTTC
TRBV19	TRBJ1-2	-	-	CASSIGLSRYGYTF	TGTGCCAGTAGTATTGGGCTGTCTCGATATGGCTACACCTTC
TRBV4-3	TRBJ2-1	few	-	CASSQEWNQLVPYNEQFF	TGCGCCAGCAGCCAAGAATGGAATCAACTAGTCCCCTACAATGAGCAGTTCTTC
TRBV27	TRBJ2-7	-	TRBD1	CASSLGQEYEQYF	TGTGCCAGCAGTTTGGGACAGGAGTACGAGCAGTACTTC
TRBV6-4	TRBJ2-2	-	-	CASSDQDSTGELFF	TGTGCCAGCAGTGATCAGGATTCAACCGGGGAGCTGTTTTTT
TRBV4-1	TRBJ1-4	-	TRBD1	CASSSSGTGDGANEKLFF	TGCGCCAGCAGCAGTTCCGGGACAGGGGACGGGGCTAATGAAAAACTGTTTTTT